A selection of T cell receptor beta chains follows, all from one sample in a study of blood T cell repertoires in COVID-19. Some clones are missing from TCRdb's copy, which holds only in-frame ones; the method was immunoSEQ multiplex PCR. Counted here are about 67,000 clones, roughly 85% occurring once; the ten biggest clones make up approximately 19%. Sample: peripheral blood. All receptors derive from an elderly woman with acute or convalescent COVID-19. Each CDR3 is given with its conserved first and last residue. A D gene is named only where the DNA matches it firmly. Size values are once, few and many counts, or a class for expanded clones, and some rows have none.

.	TRBV6-5	TRBJ1-4	.	TGTGCCAGTCGTGGGGGGGGTCAAGAAAAACTGTTTTTT	CASRGGGQEKLFF
.	TRBV6-5	TRBJ2-7	.	TGTGCCACCTTGGACAGCACCACCTACGAGCAGTACTTC	CATLDSTTYEQYF
few	TRBV2	TRBJ2-1	TRBD2	TGTGCCAGCCGCGGGTTACCGGGACTAGCGGGAGAGCAGTTCTTC	CASRGLPGLAGEQFF
.	TRBV7-2	TRBJ2-7	TRBD2	TGTGCCAGCAGCCCCCGCGGGGGGCAAACCTACGAGCAGTACTTC	CASSPRGGQTYEQYF
.	TRBV10-3	TRBJ2-3	.	TGTGCCATCAGTGACGGCACAGATACGCAGTATTTT	CAISDGTDTQYF
few	TRBV6-2/TRBV6-3	TRBJ2-1	.	TGTGCCAGCAGCACACAGGGTTCCTACAATGAGCAGTTCTTC	CASSTQGSYNEQFF
.	TRBV5-6	TRBJ1-6	.	TGTGCCAGCAGCTTGGGTCCGTTAAATTCACCCCTCCACTTT	CASSLGPLNSPLHF
.	TRBV28	TRBJ2-3	TRBD2	TGTGCCAGCAGTTTCATGACTAGCGGGGGCAGCCAGGGTACGCAGTATTTT	CASSFMTSGGSQGTQYF
many	TRBV6-5	TRBJ1-1	.	TGTGCCAGCAGTTTCATTCCTCAGGGGAACCCCCATGAAGCTTTCTTT	CASSFIPQGNPHEAFF
.	TRBV18	TRBJ2-7	.	TGTGCCAGCTCACCGGGACTTTATTCCTACGAGCAGTACTTC	CASSPGLYSYEQYF
.	TRBV5-4	TRBJ2-2	.	TGTGCCAGCAGCTTGGGGGTTTGGCAGGGATCCGGGGAGCTGTTTTTT	CASSLGVWQGSGELFF
.	TRBV7-9	TRBJ1-5	.	TGTGCCAGCAGCCCAATTAATCAGCCCCAGCATTTT	CASSPINQPQHF
.	TRBV6-2/TRBV6-3	TRBJ2-1	TRBD2	TGTGCCAGCAGTTACCGCCCGGGAGGTAACAATGAGCAGTTCTTC	CASSYRPGGNNEQFF
.	TRBV24-1	TRBJ2-3	.	TGTGCAGCCGCCGTAAGAACAGGGAGCGTAGATACGCAGTATTTT	CAAAVRTGSVDTQYF
.	TRBV2	TRBJ2-2	.	TGTGCCAGCAGTGAAATTCATTTGGGGGGGAACACCGGGGAGCTGTTTTTT	CASSEIHLGGNTGELFF
.	TRBV7-9	TRBJ1-2	TRBD1	TGTGCCAGCAGCATTCTTCAGGGGGCGCATGGCTACACCTTC	CASSILQGAHGYTF
once	TRBV9	TRBJ1-6	TRBD1	TGTGCCAGCAGCGCGGGACAGGGTTTTAATTCACCCCTCCACTTT	CASSAGQGFNSPLHF
.	TRBV5-4	TRBJ2-1	.	TGTGCCAGCAGCGTGACATTCAGCTCCTACAATGAGCAGTTCTTC	CASSVTFSSYNEQFF
.	TRBV18	TRBJ1-5	.	TGTGCCAGCTCACCAGCGGAGGGGTTTAGCAATCAGCCCCAGCATTTT	CASSPAEGFSNQPQHF
.	TRBV5-1	TRBJ1-1	.	TGCGCCAGCAGTCCGGGACACGGGGACATGAACACTGAAGCTTTCTTT	CASSPGHGDMNTEAFF
.	TRBV19	TRBJ2-2	TRBD2	TGTGCCAGTAGTATGCCGGGGGGATCGAACACCGGGGAGCTGTTTTTT	CASSMPGGSNTGELFF
.	TRBV19	TRBJ1-5	.	TGTGCCAGTAGTTGGGGCCGGCAGGGGCATCAGCCCCAGCATTTT	CASSWGRQGHQPQHF
once	TRBV25-1	TRBJ2-1	TRBD1	TGTGCCAGCAGTGAATATTGGGGGACAGGGGATGAGCAGTTCTTC	CASSEYWGTGDEQFF
.	TRBV5-1	TRBJ2-7	TRBD1	TGCGCCAGCAGCTTGCAGGGGGCAGGGTACGAGCAGTACTTC	CASSLQGAGYEQYF
.	TRBV6-5	TRBJ2-2	.	TGTGCCAGCTTCGGGTACGCCGGGGAGCTGTTTTTT	CASFGYAGELFF
.	TRBV12-3/TRBV12-4	TRBJ2-5	.	TGTGCCAGCAGGGTCCATCGGGAGACCCAGTACTTC	CASRVHRETQYF
.	TRBV11-2	TRBJ1-1	.	TGTGCCAGCAGCTTAAGCTTGGTTGCCACTGAAGCTTTCTTT	CASSLSLVATEAFF
once	TRBV7-2	TRBJ1-3	.	TGTGCCAGCAGCTACACAGGGCTAAGCTCTGGAAACACCATATATTTT	CASSYTGLSSGNTIYF
.	TRBV6-5	TRBJ2-1	TRBD2	TGTGCCAGCAGTTTACAAGGGACTAGCGGATACAATGAGCAGTTCTTC	CASSLQGTSGYNEQFF
.	TRBV28	TRBJ2-7	TRBD1	TGTGCCAGCAGTAGGGACAGGTTAGGCGAGCAGTACTTC	CASSRDRLGEQYF
.	TRBV6-5	TRBJ2-7	.	TGTGCCAGCAGCGTTTACGAGCAGTACTTC	CASSVYEQYF
.	TRBV9	TRBJ1-4	.	TGTGCCAGCAACCGCGGGCCTGATAATGAAAAACTGTTTTTT	CASNRGPDNEKLFF
.	TRBV4-3	TRBJ2-1	.	TGCGCCAGCAGCCACATTACGGGTGAGCAGTTCTTC	CASSHITGEQFF
.	TRBV2	TRBJ1-4	.	TGTGCCAGCAGGACGTACGGGGGGATCGGAAAACTGTTTTTT	CASRTYGGIGKLFF
.	TRBV6-5	TRBJ1-3	TRBD1	TGTGCCGCTTCTCCCGGGACAGTGGGAAACACCATATATTTT	CAASPGTVGNTIYF
few	TRBV2	TRBJ1-6	TRBD1	TGTGCCAGCGACAGGGAATATAATTCACCCCTCCACTTT	CASDREYNSPLHF
.	TRBV15	TRBJ1-4	TRBD1	TGTGCCACCAGCAGAGAATCCCTACAGGGGACTGCAACTAATGAAAAACTGTTTTTT	CATSRESLQGTATNEKLFF
.	TRBV5-1	TRBJ2-5	TRBD1	TGCGCCAGCAGCTCGACGGACAGGAAAGAGACCCAGTACTTC	CASSSTDRKETQYF
.	TRBV30	TRBJ2-1	.	TGTGCCTGGAGTGTAATCGAGTGGAGGGGAGACAATGAGCAGTTCTTC	CAWSVIEWRGDNEQFF
.	TRBV6-5	TRBJ2-1	.	TGTGCCAGCACTTCGAGGACCTACAATGAGCAGTTCTTC	CASTSRTYNEQFF
.	TRBV6-5	TRBJ1-5	.	TGTGCCAGCAGCAGGGCTTCGGGCAATCAGCCCCAGCATTTT	CASSRASGNQPQHF
.	TRBV18	TRBJ1-4	.	TGTGCCAGCTCACCAGGACAGCCTTTAAATGAAAAACTGTTTTTT	CASSPGQPLNEKLFF
.	TRBV28	TRBJ1-2	.	TGTGCCAGCAGTCCCCCCCGAGGCGACGGCTACACCTTC	CASSPPRGDGYTF
.	TRBV25-1	TRBJ2-1	TRBD2	TGTGCCAGCAGTGAATCGGGTGCGGGAGTAAACAATGAGCAGTTCTTC	CASSESGAGVNNEQFF
few	TRBV28	TRBJ1-4	.	TGTGCCAGCAGTTTAATGGGACTGGGGGGTGAAAAACTGTTTTTT	CASSLMGLGGEKLFF
.	TRBV11-3	TRBJ2-7	TRBD2	TGTGCCAGCAGCCTAAGGAGCGGGGGCGAGCAGTACTTC	CASSLRSGGEQYF
.	TRBV2	TRBJ2-3	TRBD2	TGTGCCAGCAGTGGGACTAGCGGGGGGACAAATACGCAGTATTTT	CASSGTSGGTNTQYF
.	TRBV2	TRBJ1-5	.	TGTGCCAGCAGTGAAGAGGGGGGGAGCCAGCCCCAGCATTTT	CASSEEGGSQPQHF
.	TRBV28	TRBJ1-1	.	TGTGCCAGCAGTCTCTGGAGCACTGAAGCTTTCTTT	CASSLWSTEAFF
once	TRBV4-2	TRBJ2-5	.	TGTGCCAGCAGCCAAGATCCCCCCTCGACCCAGTACTTC	CASSQDPPSTQYF
.	TRBV18	TRBJ1-2	TRBD1	TGTGCCAGCTCACCTCCCGGGACAGCTTATGGCTACACCTTC	CASSPPGTAYGYTF
.	TRBV28	TRBJ1-2	TRBD1	TGTGCCAGCAGCGGACAGGGCCGGTTCCGAGGCTATGGCTACACCTTC	CASSGQGRFRGYGYTF
.	TRBV19	TRBJ2-3	TRBD2	TGTGCCAGTAAGAACGTAGCGGGGGTAGATACGCAGTATTTT	CASKNVAGVDTQYF
.	TRBV7-9	TRBJ2-7	.	TGTGCCAGCAGCTTAGCCGGGGGACGGGGGTACGAGCAGTACTTC	CASSLAGGRGYEQYF
.	TRBV24-1	TRBJ1-3	.	TGTGCCACCAGTGATTCAGGGGACTCTGGAAACACCATATATTTT	CATSDSGDSGNTIYF
.	TRBV10-1	TRBJ2-2	.	TGCGCCAGCAGTGGCAGGGGCGCCGGAGCCGGGGAGCTGTTTTTT	CASSGRGAGAGELFF
.	TRBV5-4	TRBJ1-3	TRBD1	TGTGCCAGCAGCCCTGGACAGGGGAGAAACACCATATATTTT	CASSPGQGRNTIYF